A single sample gave rise to the 9 T cell receptor beta chains below, sequenced in a study of cytomegalovirus exposure and HLA in healthy donors. 13 Jbeta primers and 60 Vbeta primers were used for the PCR. Libraries were prepared by immunoSEQ multiplex PCR; TCRdb keeps only in-frame clonotypes and omits some of them. The sample lists roughly 100,000 clones, around 75% occurring once. Input material: PBMCs. These receptor sequences come from a young man in good health and CMV-seronegative.

This clone was observed a handful of times. J is TRBJ2-7 and V is TRBV6-6, with 9 bases fitting TRBD1. With V trimmed by 4 bases and J by 6 bases, 4 bases remained unmatched. Germline CDR1 reads MNHNY; CDR2 reads SVGAGI (reference sequence). The CDR3 contains 13 residues. The CDR3 DNA reads TGTGCCAGCAGTTCGGGGACAGGGCCCGAGCAGTACTTC. Amino acids: CASSSGTGPEQYF.

The gene calls are TRBV11-2 and TRBJ2-2, with 11 nucleotides matching TRBD2. The germline V gene has CDR1 SGHAT and CDR2 FQNNGV. Trimming removed 0 bases from V and 4 bases from J; junction bases left unmatched: 4. This CDR3 is 17 amino acids long. In nucleotides, the CDR3 is TGTGCCAGCAGCTTAGATCGACTAGCGGGACCCACCGGGGAGCTGTTTTTT. Residues: CASSLDRLAGPTGELFF.

This chain links TRBV15 with TRBJ1-5, with D possibly TRBD1 on 6 matching bases. V shed 3 bases and J shed 9 bases, with 27 bases lying between them. The germline V gene has CDR1 LNHNV and CDR2 YYDKDF (reference sequence). The CDR3 runs 18 residues. The CDR3 sequence: CATSRSSADSVLNLPQHF. DNA of the CDR3: TGTGCCACCAGCAGGTCCTCCGCGGACAGCGTTCTAAATTTGCCCCAGCATTTT. Supplemented by reference TRBV15 and TRBJ1-5, the full variable domain reads DAMVIQNPRYQVTQFGKPVTLSCSQTLNHNVMYWYQQKSSQAPKLLFHYYDKDFNNEADTPDNFQSRRPNTSFCFLDIRSPGLGDTAMYLCATSRSSADSVLNLPQHFGDGTRLSIL.

The chain carries TRBV5-1 and TRBJ1-2; D is uncertain. Trimming took 6 bases from V and 2 from J, leaving 20 bases between them. Germline CDR1 is SGHRS and CDR2 is YFSETQ. The CDR3 sequence is 16 residues long. The CDR3 DNA follows: TGCGCCAGCACCCTTGCCCTGGGTCCAGCGAACTATGGCTACACCTTC. This gives the protein CASTLALGPANYGYTF.

The V call is TRBV10-3, the J call TRBJ2-3; D is unclear. The germline CDR1 and CDR2 sequences are ENHRY and SYGVKD. V lost 5 bases to trimming and J lost 2 bases, with 8 bases between them. The CDR3 extends over 13 amino acids. The CDR3 region has the DNA TGTGCCATCAGTTTCGGAGACACAGATACGCAGTATTTT. Protein product: CAISFGDTDTQYF.

The rearrangement links TRBV7-2 to TRBJ1-6, with 8 bases aligning to TRBD1. This CDR3 contains 13 residues. Germline loops: CDR1 SGHTA, CDR2 FQGNSA. V trimming: 5 bases; J trimming: 8 bases; junction bases outside the gene matches: 2. The CDR3 spells CASSLQGDSPLHF. The CDR3 DNA reads as TGTGCCAGCAGCCTACAGGGGGATTCACCCCTCCACTTT.

Only a few counts were recorded for this clone. The chain employs TRBV6-5 and TRBJ2-1; D is unclear. The CDR3 is 11 amino acids. The V end was cut by 7 bases, the J end by 8 bases, with 9 bases between. Per germline, CDR1 MNHEY and CDR2 SVGAGI. The CDR3, as DNA: TGTGCCAGCAAACGAGGCGATGAGCAGTTCTTC. Encoded protein: CASKRGDEQFF.

The chain joins TRBV2 to TRBJ1-5; 9 bases line up with TRBD1. This CDR3 spans 15 amino acids. V was clipped by 8 bases and J by 7 bases; unmatched bases: 12. Germline CDR1 is SNHLY and CDR2 is FYNNEI. This CDR3 reads CASGSWDRAGQPQHF. In DNA, the CDR3 is TGTGCCAGCGGGAGTTGGGACAGGGCTGGCCAGCCCCAGCATTTT.

DNA of the CDR3: TGTGCCAGCAGTTACGAAAAGGGGGCATATACGCAGTATTTT. Residues: CASSYEKGAYTQYF. The J gene is TRBJ2-3, the V gene TRBV6-5; 7 bases line up with TRBD1. Germline CDR1 reads MNHEY; CDR2 reads SVGAGI. The CDR3 is 14 residues long. With V trimmed by 2 bases and J by 7 bases, 6 bases remained unmatched.